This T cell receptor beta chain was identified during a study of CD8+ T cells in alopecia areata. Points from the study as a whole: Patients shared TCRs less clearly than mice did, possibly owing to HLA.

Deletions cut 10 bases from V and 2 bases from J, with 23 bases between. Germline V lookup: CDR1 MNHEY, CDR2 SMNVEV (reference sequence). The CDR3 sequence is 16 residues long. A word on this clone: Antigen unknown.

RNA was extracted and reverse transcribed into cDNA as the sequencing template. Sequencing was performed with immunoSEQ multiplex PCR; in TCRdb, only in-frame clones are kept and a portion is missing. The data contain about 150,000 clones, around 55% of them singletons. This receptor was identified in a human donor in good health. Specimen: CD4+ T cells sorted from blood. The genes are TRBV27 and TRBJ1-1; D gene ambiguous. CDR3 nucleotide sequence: TGTGCCACCAACCCGAACGCCGGGAGGAGAAACACTGAAGCTTTCTTT. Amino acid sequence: CATNPNAGRRNTEAFF.